These T cell receptor beta chains were read from a single sample in a study of blood T cell repertoires in COVID-19. Sequenced by immunoSEQ multiplex PCR; TCRdb stores in-frame clones only, minus some. This table has 200,000 to 250,000 clones, approximately 91% appearing once. The specimen was peripheral blood. The receptor source for this set is a man younger than 45 with COVID-19, enrolled during active disease. Each CDR3 is given with its conserved first and last residue. The order of the fields is V gene, D gene, clone size, J gene, CDR3 protein, CDR3 DNA. A D gene is named only where the DNA matches it firmly. Size is omitted from some rows. Given values are once, few, many or a class for expanded clones.

V: TRBV11-2; D: -; size: -; J: TRBJ1-5; CDR3: CASSLETGRGFQPQHF; DNA: TGTGCCAGCAGCTTAGAAACAGGGCGCGGGTTTCAGCCCCAGCATTTT
V: TRBV3-1/TRBV3-2; D: TRBD1; size: -; J: TRBJ1-2; CDR3: CASSPLTGGTTNYGYTF; DNA: TGTGCCAGCAGCCCGCTAACAGGGGGAACTACGAACTATGGCTACACCTTC
V: TRBV28; D: TRBD1; size: -; J: TRBJ1-5; CDR3: CASTLGTGGSNQPQHF; DNA: TGTGCCAGCACCCTCGGGACAGGAGGTAGCAATCAGCCCCAGCATTTT
V: TRBV11-1; D: -; size: -; J: TRBJ2-7; CDR3: CASSDRDKSYYEQYF; DNA: TGTGCCAGCAGCGACCGGGACAAGAGTTACTACGAGCAGTACTTC
V: TRBV27; D: -; size: -; J: TRBJ2-2; CDR3: CASSFARDTVGGELFF; DNA: TGTGCCAGCAGTTTTGCCCGGGACACAGTTGGCGGGGAGCTGTTTTTT
V: TRBV3-1/TRBV3-2; D: TRBD1; size: -; J: TRBJ2-7; CDR3: CASSQGLQGHYYEQYF; DNA: TGTGCCAGCAGCCAGGGGTTACAGGGGCACTACTACGAGCAGTACTTC
V: TRBV9; D: -; size: -; J: TRBJ1-4; CDR3: CASSTRAGSTNEKLFF; DNA: TGTGCCAGCAGCACAAGGGCAGGGTCGACTAATGAAAAACTGTTTTTT
V: TRBV13; D: -; size: -; J: TRBJ2-1; CDR3: CASSSAAGSSYNEQFF; DNA: TGTGCCAGCAGCTCCGCCGCGGGGAGCTCCTACAATGAGCAGTTCTTC
V: TRBV9; D: TRBD1; size: -; J: TRBJ1-6; CDR3: CASSVEAGGGNSPLHF; DNA: TGTGCCAGCAGCGTAGAGGCAGGGGGCGGAAATTCACCCCTCCACTTT
V: TRBV2; D: TRBD1; size: -; J: TRBJ1-1; CDR3: CASYDRGKTEAFF; DNA: TGTGCCAGCTACGACAGGGGGAAAACTGAAGCTTTCTTT
V: TRBV18; D: -; size: -; J: TRBJ1-1; CDR3: CASSPFRGRDPNTEAFF; DNA: TGTGCCAGCTCACCCTTCCGCGGCAGGGATCCAAACACTGAAGCTTTCTTT
V: TRBV6-1; D: TRBD2; size: -; J: TRBJ2-1; CDR3: CASSESSSGEYEQFF; DNA: TGTGCCAGCAGTGAATCGTCTAGCGGGGAGTATGAGCAGTTCTTC
V: TRBV10-1; D: -; size: -; J: TRBJ1-1; CDR3: CASRGQDTEAFF; DNA: TGCGCCAGCAGGGGGCAGGACACTGAAGCTTTCTTT
V: TRBV7-9; D: TRBD1; size: -; J: TRBJ1-2; CDR3: CAIDRGLRYGYTF; DNA: TGTGCCATCGACAGGGGGCTTCGTTATGGCTACACCTTC
V: TRBV11-2; D: TRBD1; size: -; J: TRBJ1-2; CDR3: CASSTRRDRGLNGYTF; DNA: TGTGCCAGCAGCACCCGAAGGGACAGGGGTCTTAATGGCTACACCTTC
V: TRBV4-1; D: -; size: once; J: TRBJ1-3; CDR3: CASSQDRNSGNTIYF; DNA: TGCGCCAGCAGCCAAGATAGAAACTCTGGAAACACCATATATTTT
V: TRBV5-6; D: TRBD1; size: -; J: TRBJ2-4; CDR3: CASSTTMDRADIQYF; DNA: TGTGCCAGCAGCACAACCATGGACAGGGCCGACATTCAGTACTTC
V: TRBV19; D: -; size: -; J: TRBJ2-7; CDR3: CASSLLSGEQYF; DNA: TGTGCCAGTAGCCTCCTGAGTGGCGAGCAGTACTTC
V: TRBV10-3; D: TRBD2; size: -; J: TRBJ2-7; CDR3: CATPTSGGEQYF; DNA: TGTGCCACCCCCACTAGCGGGGGAGAGCAGTACTTC
V: TRBV5-4; D: TRBD1; size: -; J: TRBJ1-2; CDR3: CASSGAGQDYGYTF; DNA: TGTGCCAGCAGCGGAGCCGGACAGGACTATGGCTACACCTTC
V: TRBV5-1; D: -; size: -; J: TRBJ1-5; CDR3: CASSFSGGNQPQHF; DNA: TGCGCCAGCAGCTTTTCCGGGGGCAATCAGCCCCAGCATTTT
V: TRBV30; D: -; size: -; J: TRBJ1-2; CDR3: CAWSTMGQFYGYTF; DNA: TGTGCCTGGAGTACCATGGGACAATTCTATGGCTACACCTTC
V: TRBV5-4; D: TRBD2; size: -; J: TRBJ2-3; CDR3: CASSLPTSGSTDTQYF; DNA: TGTGCCAGCAGCTTACCGACTAGCGGGAGCACAGATACGCAGTATTTT
V: TRBV11-3; D: TRBD1; size: -; J: TRBJ2-1; CDR3: CASSPRDRDYNEQFF; DNA: TGTGCCAGCAGCCCCCGGGACAGGGATTACAATGAGCAGTTCTTC
V: TRBV5-3; D: TRBD2; size: -; J: TRBJ2-7; CDR3: CARSSTSGGGYEQYF; DNA: TGTGCCAGAAGCTCGACTAGCGGGGGAGGTTACGAGCAGTACTTC
V: TRBV7-9; D: TRBD1; size: -; J: TRBJ1-1; CDR3: CASSWGQRNTEAFF; DNA: TGTGCCAGCAGCTGGGGACAGCGGAACACTGAAGCTTTCTTT
V: TRBV7-7; D: TRBD2; size: -; J: TRBJ2-1; CDR3: CASSPNPLTSGGKGQFF; DNA: TGTGCCAGCAGCCCCAATCCCCTGACTAGCGGGGGGAAGGGGCAGTTCTTC
V: TRBV7-6; D: TRBD1; size: -; J: TRBJ1-5; CDR3: CASSLNRGRNQPQHF; DNA: TGTGCCAGCAGCCTGAATAGGGGGCGGAATCAGCCCCAGCATTTT
V: TRBV7-9; D: -; size: -; J: TRBJ1-3; CDR3: CASSPRAGDRSGNTIYF; DNA: TGTGCCAGCAGCCCCCGGGCAGGGGATCGTTCTGGAAACACCATATATTTT
V: TRBV5-1; D: TRBD1; size: -; J: TRBJ1-3; CDR3: CASGLTGGEGNTIYF; DNA: TGCGCCAGCGGCCTCACAGGGGGTGAAGGAAACACCATATATTTT
V: TRBV7-2; D: TRBD2; size: -; J: TRBJ2-7; CDR3: CASSFPRTSGGAPYEQYF; DNA: TGTGCCAGCAGCTTCCCCCGGACTAGCGGGGGGGCCCCCTACGAGCAGTACTTC
V: TRBV7-9; D: -; size: -; J: TRBJ2-5; CDR3: CASSLSGRQETQYF; DNA: TGTGCCAGCAGCCTCTCCGGCCGACAGGAGACCCAGTACTTC
V: TRBV19; D: -; size: -; J: TRBJ1-1; CDR3: CASSIVSTEAFF; DNA: TGTGCCAGTAGTATCGTATCTACTGAAGCTTTCTTT
V: TRBV19; D: -; size: -; J: TRBJ1-5; CDR3: CASSSGQLQPQHF; DNA: TGTGCCAGTAGTTCCGGACAGCTACAGCCCCAGCATTTT
V: TRBV5-1; D: TRBD1; size: -; J: TRBJ2-2; CDR3: CASGQGSYTGELFF; DNA: TGCGCCAGCGGACAGGGAAGCTACACCGGGGAGCTGTTTTTT
V: TRBV5-4; D: TRBD1; size: once; J: TRBJ2-2; CDR3: CAGLGQGASLDTGELFF; DNA: TGTGCCGGCTTGGGGCAGGGGGCCTCATTAGACACCGGGGAGCTGTTTTTT
V: TRBV5-4; D: -; size: -; J: TRBJ2-7; CDR3: CASSSASSYEQYF; DNA: TGTGCCAGCAGCTCCGCCAGCTCCTACGAGCAGTACTTC
V: TRBV6-5; D: -; size: -; J: TRBJ1-3; CDR3: CASSYRGDPGNTIYF; DNA: TGTGCCAGCAGTTACCGGGGAGATCCTGGAAACACCATATATTTT
V: TRBV6-5; D: TRBD2; size: -; J: TRBJ2-1; CDR3: CASSYPTSGGAGEQFF; DNA: TGTGCCAGCAGTTACCCCACTAGCGGGGGGGCGGGTGAGCAGTTCTTC
V: TRBV29-1; D: -; size: once; J: TRBJ1-2; CDR3: CSVGDLNYGYTF; DNA: TGCAGCGTTGGGGACTTGAACTATGGCTACACCTTC
V: TRBV9; D: TRBD2; size: -; J: TRBJ2-1; CDR3: CASSPGTSGGARNEQFF; DNA: TGTGCCAGCAGCCCCGGGACTAGCGGGGGGGCTCGAAATGAGCAGTTCTTC
V: TRBV9; D: TRBD2; size: -; J: TRBJ2-5; CDR3: CASTGSGGAQETQYF; DNA: TGTGCCAGCACGGGCAGCGGGGGGGCCCAAGAGACCCAGTACTTC
V: TRBV7-6; D: TRBD1; size: -; J: TRBJ1-1; CDR3: CASSLSEGAYTEAFF; DNA: TGTGCCAGCAGCTTATCTGAGGGGGCTTACACTGAAGCTTTCTTT
V: TRBV6-5; D: TRBD1; size: -; J: TRBJ1-2; CDR3: CASSRTGEGYGYTF; DNA: TGTGCCAGCAGTAGGACAGGGGAAGGCTATGGCTACACCTTC
V: TRBV27; D: TRBD1; size: -; J: TRBJ1-6; CDR3: CASRTGADSPLHF; DNA: TGTGCCAGCCGGACAGGGGCCGATTCACCCCTCCACTTT
V: TRBV10-2; D: -; size: -; J: TRBJ1-1; CDR3: CASREGKAGRATEAFF; DNA: TGCGCCAGCAGGGAAGGGAAGGCAGGGAGGGCCACTGAAGCTTTCTTT
V: TRBV5-4; D: -; size: once; J: TRBJ1-2; CDR3: CASSFENRNYGYTF; DNA: TGTGCCAGCAGCTTTGAAAATCGGAACTATGGCTACACCTTC